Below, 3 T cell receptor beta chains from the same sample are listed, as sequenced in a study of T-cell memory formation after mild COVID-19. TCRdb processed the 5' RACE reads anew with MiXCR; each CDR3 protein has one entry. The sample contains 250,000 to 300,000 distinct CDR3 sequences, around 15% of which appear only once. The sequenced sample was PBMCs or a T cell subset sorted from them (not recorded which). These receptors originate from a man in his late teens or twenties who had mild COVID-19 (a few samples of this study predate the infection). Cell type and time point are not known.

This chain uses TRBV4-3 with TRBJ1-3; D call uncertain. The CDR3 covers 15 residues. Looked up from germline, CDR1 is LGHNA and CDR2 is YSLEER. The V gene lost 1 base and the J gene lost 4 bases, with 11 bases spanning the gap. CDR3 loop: CASSQGFEVGNTIYF. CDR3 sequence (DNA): TGCGCCAGCAGCCAAGGGTTTGAAGTCGGAAACACCATATATTTT.

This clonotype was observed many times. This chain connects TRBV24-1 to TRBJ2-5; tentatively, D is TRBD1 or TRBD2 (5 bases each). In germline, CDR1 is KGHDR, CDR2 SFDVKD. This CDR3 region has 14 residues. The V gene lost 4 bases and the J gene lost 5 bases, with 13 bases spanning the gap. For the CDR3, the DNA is TGTGCCACCAGTGAGTTGGGACCGGTGGAGACCCAGTACTTC. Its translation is CATSELGPVETQYF.

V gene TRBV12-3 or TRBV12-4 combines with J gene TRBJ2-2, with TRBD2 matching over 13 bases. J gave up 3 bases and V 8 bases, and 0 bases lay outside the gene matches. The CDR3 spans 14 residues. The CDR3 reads CASGTSGDTGELFF. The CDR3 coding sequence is TGTGCCAGCGGGACTAGCGGGGACACCGGGGAGCTGTTTTTT.